These T cell receptor beta chains were read from a single sample in a study of blood T cell repertoires in COVID-19. Profiled with immunoSEQ multiplex PCR; TCRdb holds only in-frame clones, not every one. The data show 190,000 or so clones, roughly four fifths seen once. The sample comprised PBMCs or T cells enriched from blood (not recorded which). The receptors stem from a man aged 40-55 years who had recovered from COVID-19. Each CDR3 is given with its conserved first and last residue. A D gene is named only where the DNA matches it firmly. The listing skips clone size in some rows; elsewhere it reads once, few, many or a size class.

J: TRBJ2-3; size: .; V: TRBV21-1; D: .; DNA: TGTGCCAGCAGCAAGGGTCCGGGTTACACAGATACGCAGTATTTT; CDR3: CASSKGPGYTDTQYF
J: TRBJ1-2; size: once; V: TRBV6-6; D: .; DNA: TGTGCCAGCAGTTACCGTCTCAGGGAAAGGTATGGCTACACCTTC; CDR3: CASSYRLRERYGYTF
J: TRBJ2-7; size: .; V: TRBV5-6; D: TRBD2; DNA: TGTGCCAGCAGCTTGGAAGCGGGGAGCGAGCAGTACTTC; CDR3: CASSLEAGSEQYF
J: TRBJ2-2; size: .; V: TRBV2; D: .; DNA: TGTGCCAGCAGTATTGAGGGCAGTGTCTTTACCGGGGAGCTGTTTTTT; CDR3: CASSIEGSVFTGELFF
J: TRBJ1-1; size: .; V: TRBV9; D: TRBD1; DNA: TGTGCCAGCAGCGCGGACAGGGAGAGCACTGAAGCTTTCTTT; CDR3: CASSADRESTEAFF
J: TRBJ2-2; size: .; V: TRBV5-1; D: TRBD1; DNA: TGCGCCAGCAGCTCCGGGACAGGGAACACCGGGGAGCTGTTTTTT; CDR3: CASSSGTGNTGELFF
J: TRBJ1-3; size: .; V: TRBV4-1; D: .; DNA: TGCGCCAGCAGCCAAGATCTAGGCTCTGGAAACACCATATATTTT; CDR3: CASSQDLGSGNTIYF
J: TRBJ2-7; size: .; V: TRBV27; D: TRBD1; DNA: TGTGCCAGCAGGGGGCTGGGACAGATCCACTACGAGCAGTACTTC; CDR3: CASRGLGQIHYEQYF
J: TRBJ2-1; size: .; V: TRBV9; D: TRBD2; DNA: TGTGCCAGCAGCGTAGTGGTAGCGGGGGGGTGGAATGAGCAGTTCTTC; CDR3: CASSVVVAGGWNEQFF
J: TRBJ2-5; size: .; V: TRBV7-3; D: .; DNA: TGTGCCAGCAGCCCAACAGGGTCCGAGACCCAGTACTTC; CDR3: CASSPTGSETQYF
J: TRBJ2-1; size: .; V: TRBV7-6; D: .; DNA: TGTGCCAGCAGCTTAGCTTCCGTCGGAGGATACAATGAGCAGTTCTTC; CDR3: CASSLASVGGYNEQFF
J: TRBJ2-1; size: .; V: TRBV5-5; D: .; DNA: TGTGCCAGCAGCTTGGAAGGGGGTCTAGACAATGAGCAGTTCTTC; CDR3: CASSLEGGLDNEQFF
J: TRBJ1-3; size: .; V: TRBV4-1; D: .; DNA: TGCGCCAGCAGCCTGCGGGGGGACTCTGGAAACACCATATATTTT; CDR3: CASSLRGDSGNTIYF
J: TRBJ2-1; size: .; V: TRBV10-3; D: TRBD2; DNA: TGTGCCATCAGTCAAGACAGACTTGGGACTAGCGGGAGCAATGAGCAGTTCTTC; CDR3: CAISQDRLGTSGSNEQFF
J: TRBJ2-7; size: once; V: TRBV7-9; D: .; DNA: TGTGCCAGCAGCTTTGCCTACTCCTACGAGCAGTACTTC; CDR3: CASSFAYSYEQYF
J: TRBJ1-1; size: .; V: TRBV7-2; D: .; DNA: TGTGCCAGCAGCTGGAGACCGAGGGACACTGAAGCTTTCTTT; CDR3: CASSWRPRDTEAFF
J: TRBJ2-3; size: few; V: TRBV7-3; D: TRBD2; DNA: TGTGCCAGCAGCTTAACTGCCGGGACTAGCAGGGATACGCAGTATTTT; CDR3: CASSLTAGTSRDTQYF
J: TRBJ1-4; size: .; V: TRBV12-2; D: .; DNA: TGTGCAAGTCGCGCTAACAGGGGCAACAAATCGAATAATGAAAAACTGTTTTTT; CDR3: CASRANRGNKSNNEKLFF
J: TRBJ2-5; size: .; V: TRBV9; D: TRBD2; DNA: TGTGCCAGCAGCGTACTCTGGACTAGCGGGAGGGCCTGGGAGACCCAGTACTTC; CDR3: CASSVLWTSGRAWETQYF
J: TRBJ2-1; size: .; V: TRBV7-2; D: .; DNA: TGTGCCAGCAGCTTAGCCGGGATCTATGAGCAGTTCTTC; CDR3: CASSLAGIYEQFF
J: TRBJ1-6; size: .; V: TRBV28; D: TRBD1; DNA: TGTGCCAGCAGGTTGACAGGGGATAATTCACCCCTCCACTTT; CDR3: CASRLTGDNSPLHF
J: TRBJ2-3; size: .; V: TRBV14; D: TRBD1; DNA: TGTGCCAGCAGCCGGACAGGAACAGATACGCAGTATTTT; CDR3: CASSRTGTDTQYF
J: TRBJ1-2; size: once; V: TRBV25-1; D: .; DNA: TGTGCCAGCGGTCGCGAGAACGGTCTTGGCTACACCTTC; CDR3: CASGRENGLGYTF
J: TRBJ1-1; size: .; V: TRBV2; D: .; DNA: TGTGCCAGTAGACAGGCGAGAAACACTGAAGCTTTCTTT; CDR3: CASRQARNTEAFF
J: TRBJ1-6; size: many; V: TRBV5-1; D: TRBD1; DNA: TGCGCCAGCAGCCTAGACCGGGACAGTAATTCACCCCTCCACTTT; CDR3: CASSLDRDSNSPLHF
J: TRBJ2-1; size: .; V: TRBV7-3; D: TRBD2; DNA: TGTGCCAGCAGCTTAGACGGGGGGGCCTACAATGAGCAGTTCTTC; CDR3: CASSLDGGAYNEQFF
J: TRBJ1-6; size: .; V: TRBV2; D: TRBD1; DNA: TGTGCCAGCAGTGCCCGGACAGGGGGCTATAATTCACCCCTCCACTTT; CDR3: CASSARTGGYNSPLHF
J: TRBJ2-1; size: once; V: TRBV9; D: .; DNA: TGTGCCAGCAGCGGCCACCCGAGCTCCTACAATGAGCAGTTCTTC; CDR3: CASSGHPSSYNEQFF